Presented here are 7 T cell receptor beta chains from one specimen sequenced in a study of cytomegalovirus exposure and HLA in healthy donors. PCR amplification relied on 60 Vbeta primers (plus 13 Jbeta primers). Using immunoSEQ multiplex PCR, the repertoire was profiled, and TCRdb retains in-frame clones only, with some absent. The table has 150,000 to 200,000 clones, around 85% seen once. Material for sequencing was PBMCs. The origin of the receptors is a man aged 50-60 years in good health and CMV-seropositive.

V and J are TRBV2 and TRBJ1-4; TRBD1 might be the D (5 bases). This CDR3 comprises 15 residues. Trimming removed 6 bases at V and 0 bases at J, with 11 bases between. The germline gives CDR1 SNHLY, CDR2 FYNNEI. The CDR3 loop is CASRWTSATNEKLFF. Here the CDR3 DNA reads TGTGCCAGCAGATGGACAAGCGCAACTAATGAAAAACTGTTTTTT.

V is TRBV5-3 and J is TRBJ2-3, with D possibly TRBD2 on 6 matching bases. TRBV5-3 is sorted into the ORF group, with uncertain function. This CDR3 comprises 16 residues. The V gene lost 2 bases and the J gene lost 3 bases, with 16 bases spanning the gap. CDR3 in amino acids: CARSLYSGVGTDTQYF. Written as DNA, the CDR3 is TGTGCCAGAAGCTTATATAGCGGAGTGGGGACAGATACGCAGTATTTT.

This chain connects TRBV6-6 to TRBJ1-6, with D maybe TRBD1 (6 bases). The V gene lost 3 bases and the J gene lost 1 base, with 10 bases spanning the gap. There are 16 residues in the CDR3. Germline CDR1 is MNHNY and CDR2 is SVGAGI (reference sequence). Here the CDR3 DNA reads TGTGCCAGCAGTTATAGAAGGGGGTCCTATAATTCACCCCTCCACTTT. As protein: CASSYRRGSYNSPLHF.

The chain links TRBV20-1 to TRBJ2-7; a weak D match, TRBD1 (5 bases). The V end was cut by 2 bases, the J end by 3 bases, with 5 bases between. The CDR3 consists of 11 residues. CDR1 DFQATT and CDR2 SNEGSKA come from the germline V gene (reference sequence). Here the CDR3 DNA reads TGCAGTGCTAGACAGGGCTACGAGCAGTACTTC. This codes for CSARQGYEQYF.

The chain couples TRBV2 to TRBJ2-4; tentative D call: TRBD2 (6 bases). CDR1 SNHLY and CDR2 FYNNEI come from the germline V gene. The length of the CDR3 is 16 residues. V gave up 8 bases and J gave up 7 bases, with 24 bases separating them. The CDR3 is CASEPGLTAPRNIQYF. Written as DNA, the CDR3 is TGTGCCAGCGAACCGGGACTCACTGCCCCGCGTAACATTCAGTACTTC.

This clone was seen a handful of times. One junction end does not reproduce the germline sequence, and a read error may be involved. This chain uses TRBV7-7 with TRBJ1-2; D gene uncertain. Germline CDR1 is SSHAT and CDR2 is FNYEAQ (reference sequence). There are 13 residues in the CDR3. For the CDR3, the DNA is TGTGCTAGCAGTCCGATCGGTAGCTATGGCTACACCTTC. Protein: CASSPIGSYGYTF.

The chain links TRBV28 to TRBJ2-5, with D unresolved. Per the germline V gene, CDR1 is MDHEN and CDR2 is SYDVKM. The CDR3 has 13 residues. Trimming removed 4 bases at V and 7 bases at J, with 13 bases between. The DNA of the CDR3 is TGTGCCAGCAGTTACCAGTCCCGAGGGACCCAGTACTTC. It specifies CASSYQSRGTQYF.